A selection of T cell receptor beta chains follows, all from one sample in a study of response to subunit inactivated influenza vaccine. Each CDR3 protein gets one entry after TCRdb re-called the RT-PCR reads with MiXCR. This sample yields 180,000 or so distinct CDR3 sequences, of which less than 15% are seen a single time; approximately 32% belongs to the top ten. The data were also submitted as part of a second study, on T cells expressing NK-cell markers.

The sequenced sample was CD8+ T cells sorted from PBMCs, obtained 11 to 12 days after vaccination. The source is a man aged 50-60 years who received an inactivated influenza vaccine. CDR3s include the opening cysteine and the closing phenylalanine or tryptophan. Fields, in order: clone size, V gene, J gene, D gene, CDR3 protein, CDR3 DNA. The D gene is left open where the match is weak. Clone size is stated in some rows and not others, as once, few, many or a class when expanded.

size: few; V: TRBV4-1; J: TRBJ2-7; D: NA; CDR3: CASSPGSKGEQYF; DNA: TGCGCCAGCAGTCCAGGTTCGAAGGGGGAGCAGTACTTC
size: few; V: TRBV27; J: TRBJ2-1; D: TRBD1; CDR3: CASSLFGQGGGEQFF; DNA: TGTGCCAGCAGTTTATTTGGACAGGGAGGCGGTGAGCAGTTCTTC
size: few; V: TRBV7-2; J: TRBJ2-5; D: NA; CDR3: CASSLSPVGETQYF; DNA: TGTGCCAGCAGCTTGTCCCCTGTCGGGGAGACCCAGTACTTC
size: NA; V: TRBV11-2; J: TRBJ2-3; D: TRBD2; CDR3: CASSPTSGAGFSTDTQYF; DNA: TGTGCCAGCAGCCCGACTAGCGGGGCTGGGTTTAGCACAGATACGCAGTATTTT
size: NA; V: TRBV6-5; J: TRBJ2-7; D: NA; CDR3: CASSYSWGDYEQYF; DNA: TGTGCCAGCAGTTACTCATGGGGGGACTACGAGCAGTACTTC
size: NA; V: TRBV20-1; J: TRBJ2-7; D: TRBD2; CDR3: CSARVVAGSYEQYF; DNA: TGCAGTGCTAGAGTTGTAGCGGGCTCCTACGAGCAGTACTTC
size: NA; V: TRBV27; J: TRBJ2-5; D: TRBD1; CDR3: CASSLIEIGTGETQYF; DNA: TGTGCCAGCAGTTTAATCGAGATCGGGACAGGAGAGACCCAGTACTTC
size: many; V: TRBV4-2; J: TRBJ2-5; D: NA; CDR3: CASSQEGRSGETQYF; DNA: TGTGCCAGCAGCCAAGAAGGGCGCTCCGGGGAGACCCAGTACTTC
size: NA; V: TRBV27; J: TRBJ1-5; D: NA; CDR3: CASGEYSNQPQHF; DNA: TGTGCCAGCGGTGAATATAGCAATCAGCCCCAGCATTTT
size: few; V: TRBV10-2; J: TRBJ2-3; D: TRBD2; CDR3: CASSTPLEDTAGGRASTDTQYF; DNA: TGCGCCAGCAGTACCCCACTTGAGGATACAGCGGGGGGACGCGCTAGCACAGATACGCAGTATTTT